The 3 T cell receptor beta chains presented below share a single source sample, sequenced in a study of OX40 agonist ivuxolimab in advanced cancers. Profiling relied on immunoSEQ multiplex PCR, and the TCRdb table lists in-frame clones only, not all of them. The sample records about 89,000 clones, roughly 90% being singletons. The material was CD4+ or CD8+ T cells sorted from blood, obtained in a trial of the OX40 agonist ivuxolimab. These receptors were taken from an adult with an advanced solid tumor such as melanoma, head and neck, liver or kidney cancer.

CDR3 region: CASSGPGQGGETQYF. Written as DNA, the CDR3 is TGTGCCAGCAGTGGACCGGGACAGGGGGGCGAGACCCAGTACTTC. The chain links TRBV2 to TRBJ2-5, with 11 nucleotides matching TRBD1. CDR1 and CDR2 from the germline V gene are SNHLY and FYNNEI. The CDR3 covers 15 residues. V gave up 4 bases and J gave up 5 bases; unmatched junction bases: 6. The full variable domain, with the rest looked up from reference TRBV2 and TRBJ2-5, is EPEVTQTPSHQVTQMGQEVILRCVPISNHLYFYWYRQILGQKVEFLVSFYNNEISEKSEIFDDQFSVERPDGSNFTLKIRSTKLEDSAMYFCASSGPGQGGETQYFGPGTRLLVL.

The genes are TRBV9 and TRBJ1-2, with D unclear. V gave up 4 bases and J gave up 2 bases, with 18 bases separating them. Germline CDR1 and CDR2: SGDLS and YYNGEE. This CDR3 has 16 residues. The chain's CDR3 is CASSLDLSAPNYGYTF. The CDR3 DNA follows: TGTGCCAGCAGCCTGGACCTTTCAGCCCCCAACTATGGCTACACCTTC.

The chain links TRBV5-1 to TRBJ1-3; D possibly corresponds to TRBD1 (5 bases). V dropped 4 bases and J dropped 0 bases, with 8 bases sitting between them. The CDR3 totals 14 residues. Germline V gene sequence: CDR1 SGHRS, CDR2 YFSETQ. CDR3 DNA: TGCGCCAGCAGCGCTGGGGGCTCTGGAAACACCATATATTTT. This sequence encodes CASSAGGSGNTIYF.